This T cell receptor (beta chain) was sequenced in a study of siplizumab effects on memory and regulatory T cells. Germline V gene data show CDR1 as LNHDA and CDR2 as SQIVND (reference sequence). V gave up 5 bases and J gave up 0 bases; unmatched junction bases: 6. The CDR3 sequence is 15 residues long. This clone was observed a handful of times. Its antigen is not identified. The study assayed around 9.2 x 10^4 TCR templates per sample. Here immunoSEQ multiplex PCR was the method, and the copy in TCRdb shows in-frame clones only, minus some. The sample has around 68,000 clones; 80% to 90% are singletons. Broader study findings: Siplizumab produced a significant drop in alloreactive sequences attributable to unstimulated CD4+ memory cells. Memory cells seemed less diverse than naive T cells, which seemed major alloresponse contributors.

What was sequenced was Tregs sorted from blood. The chain employs TRBV19 and TRBJ1-1; TRBD1 matches 7 bases. The TCR comes from a human donor in good health. The CDR3: CASSPGDRLNTEAFF. DNA of the CDR3: TGTGCCAGTAGTCCAGGGGACAGATTGAACACTGAAGCTTTCTTT.